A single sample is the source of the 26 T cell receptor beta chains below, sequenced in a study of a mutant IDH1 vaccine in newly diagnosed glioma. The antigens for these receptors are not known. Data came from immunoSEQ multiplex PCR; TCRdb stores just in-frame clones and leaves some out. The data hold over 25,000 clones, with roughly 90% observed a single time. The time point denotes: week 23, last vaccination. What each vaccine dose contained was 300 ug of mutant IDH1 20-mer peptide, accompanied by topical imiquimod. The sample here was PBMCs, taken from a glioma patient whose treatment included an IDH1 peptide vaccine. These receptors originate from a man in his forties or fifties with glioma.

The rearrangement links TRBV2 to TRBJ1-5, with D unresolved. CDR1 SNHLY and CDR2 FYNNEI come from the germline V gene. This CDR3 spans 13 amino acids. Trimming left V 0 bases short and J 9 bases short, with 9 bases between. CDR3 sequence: CASSEAGLWPQHF. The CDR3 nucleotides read TGTGCCAGCAGTGAAGCGGGCCTCTGGCCCCAGCATTTT.

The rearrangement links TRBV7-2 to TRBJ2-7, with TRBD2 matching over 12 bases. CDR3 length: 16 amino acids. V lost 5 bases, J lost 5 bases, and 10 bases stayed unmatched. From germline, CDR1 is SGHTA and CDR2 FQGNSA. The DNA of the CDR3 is TGTGCCAGCAGCCTCCAGACTAGCGGGAGTGTCGACGAGCAGTACTTC. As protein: CASSLQTSGSVDEQYF. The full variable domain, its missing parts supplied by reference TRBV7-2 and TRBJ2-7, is GAGVSQSPSNKVTEKGKDVELRCDPISGHTALYWYRQSLGQGLEFLIYFQGNSAPDKSGLPSDRFSAERTGGSVSTLTIQRTQQEDSAVYLCASSLQTSGSVDEQYFGPGTRLTVT.

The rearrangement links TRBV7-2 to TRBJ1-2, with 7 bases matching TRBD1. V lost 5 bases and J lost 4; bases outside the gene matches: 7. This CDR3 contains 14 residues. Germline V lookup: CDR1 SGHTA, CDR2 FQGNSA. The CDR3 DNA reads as TGTGCCAGCAGCCTGAGACAGGGACCCTATGGCTACACCTTC. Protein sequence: CASSLRQGPYGYTF. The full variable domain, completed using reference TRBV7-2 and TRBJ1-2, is GAGVSQSPSNKVTEKGKDVELRCDPISGHTALYWYRQSLGQGLEFLIYFQGNSAPDKSGLPSDRFSAERTGGSVSTLTIQRTQQEDSAVYLCASSLRQGPYGYTFGSGTRLTVV.

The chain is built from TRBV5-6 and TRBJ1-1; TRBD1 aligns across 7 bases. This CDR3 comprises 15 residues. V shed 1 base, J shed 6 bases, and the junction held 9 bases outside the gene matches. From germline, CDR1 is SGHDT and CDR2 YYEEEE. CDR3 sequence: CASSLRPQGVSEAFF. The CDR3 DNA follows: TGTGCCAGCAGCTTGAGGCCCCAGGGGGTCTCTGAAGCTTTCTTT. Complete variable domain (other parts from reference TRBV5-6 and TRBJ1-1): DAGVTQSPTHLIKTRGQQVTLRCSPKSGHDTVSWYQQALGQGPQFIFQYYEEEERQRGNFPDRFSGHQFPNYSSELNVNALLLGDSALYLCASSLRPQGVSEAFFGQGTRLTVV.

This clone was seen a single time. CDR3 sequence: CASSFRTDTQYF. The CDR3 nucleotides read TGTGCCAGCAGTTTTAGAACAGATACGCAGTATTTT. This chain links TRBV28 with TRBJ2-3, with D unclear. Trimming shortened V by 3 bases and J by 3 bases, and 4 bases separated the two germline ends. The germline V gene has CDR1 MDHEN and CDR2 SYDVKM. The CDR3 runs 12 residues.

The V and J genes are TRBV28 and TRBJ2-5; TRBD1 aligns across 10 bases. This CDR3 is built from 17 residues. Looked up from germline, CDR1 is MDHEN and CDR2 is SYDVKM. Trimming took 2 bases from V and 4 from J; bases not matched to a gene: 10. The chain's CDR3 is CASSLGWTGGMIETQYF. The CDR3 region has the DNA TGTGCCAGCAGTTTAGGGTGGACAGGGGGAATGATAGAGACCCAGTACTTC.

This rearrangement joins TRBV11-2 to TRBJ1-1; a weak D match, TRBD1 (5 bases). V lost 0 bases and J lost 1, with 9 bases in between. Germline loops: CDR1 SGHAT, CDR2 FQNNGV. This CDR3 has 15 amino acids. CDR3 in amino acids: CASSLEGRKNTEAFF. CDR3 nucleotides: TGTGCCAGCAGCTTAGAGGGGCGGAAGAACACTGAAGCTTTCTTT. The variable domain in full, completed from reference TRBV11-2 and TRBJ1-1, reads EAGVAQSPRYKIIEKRQSVAFWCNPISGHATLYWYQQILGQGPKLLIQFQNNGVVDDSQLPKDRFSAERLKGVDSTLKIQPAKLEDSAVYLCASSLEGRKNTEAFFGQGTRLTVV.

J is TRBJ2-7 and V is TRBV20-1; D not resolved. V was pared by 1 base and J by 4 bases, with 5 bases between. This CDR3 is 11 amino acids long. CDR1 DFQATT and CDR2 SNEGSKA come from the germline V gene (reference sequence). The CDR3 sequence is CSARAAYEQYF. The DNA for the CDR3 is TGCAGTGCTAGAGCTGCTTACGAGCAGTACTTC.

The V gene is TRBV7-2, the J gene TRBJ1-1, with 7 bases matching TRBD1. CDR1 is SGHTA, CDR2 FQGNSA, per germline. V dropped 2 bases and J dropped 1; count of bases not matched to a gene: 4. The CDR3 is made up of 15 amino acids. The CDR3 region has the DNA TGTGCCAGCAGCTTACCGGGACAGAAGAACACTGAAGCTTTCTTT. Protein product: CASSLPGQKNTEAFF.

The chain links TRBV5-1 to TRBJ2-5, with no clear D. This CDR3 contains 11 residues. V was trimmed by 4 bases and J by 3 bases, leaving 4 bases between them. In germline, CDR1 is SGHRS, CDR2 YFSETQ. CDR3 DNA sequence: TGCGCCAGCAGCACAAAAGAGACCCAGTACTTC. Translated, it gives CASSTKETQYF.

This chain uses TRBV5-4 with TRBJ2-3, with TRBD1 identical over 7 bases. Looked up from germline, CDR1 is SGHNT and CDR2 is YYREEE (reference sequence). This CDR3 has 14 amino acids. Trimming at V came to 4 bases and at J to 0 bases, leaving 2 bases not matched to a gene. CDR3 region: CASSPDRSTDTQYF. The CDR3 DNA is TGTGCCAGCAGCCCGGACAGGAGCACAGATACGCAGTATTTT.

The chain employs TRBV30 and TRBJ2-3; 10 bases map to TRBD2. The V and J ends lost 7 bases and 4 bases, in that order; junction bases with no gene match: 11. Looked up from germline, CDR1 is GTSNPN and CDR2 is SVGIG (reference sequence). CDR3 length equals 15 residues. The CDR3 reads CALSRLAGRPDTQYF. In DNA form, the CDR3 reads TGTGCCTTAAGTAGACTAGCGGGTCGTCCAGATACGCAGTATTTT.

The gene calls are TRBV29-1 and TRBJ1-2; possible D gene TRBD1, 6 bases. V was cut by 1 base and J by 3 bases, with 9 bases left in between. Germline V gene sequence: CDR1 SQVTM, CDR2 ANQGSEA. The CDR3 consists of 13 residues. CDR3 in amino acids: CSVEVDSYYGYTF. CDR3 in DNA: TGCAGCGTTGAAGTGGACAGCTACTATGGCTACACCTTC.

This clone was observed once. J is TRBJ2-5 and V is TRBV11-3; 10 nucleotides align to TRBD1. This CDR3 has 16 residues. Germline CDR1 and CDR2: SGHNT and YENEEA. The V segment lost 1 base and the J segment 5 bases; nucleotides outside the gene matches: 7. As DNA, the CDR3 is TGTGCCAGCAGCTTAGGAGGACAGGGGGTCGGGGAGACCCAGTACTTC. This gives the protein CASSLGGQGVGETQYF. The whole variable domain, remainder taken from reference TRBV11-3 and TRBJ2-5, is EAGVVQSPRYKIIEKKQPVAFWCNPISGHNTLYWYLQNLGQGPELLIRYENEEAVDDSQLPKDRFSAERLKGVDSTLKIQPAELGDSAVYLCASSLGGQGVGETQYFGPGTRLLVL.

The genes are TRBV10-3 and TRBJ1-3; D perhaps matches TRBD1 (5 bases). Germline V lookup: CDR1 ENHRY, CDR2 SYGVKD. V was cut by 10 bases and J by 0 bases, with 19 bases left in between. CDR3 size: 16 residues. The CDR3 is CATGRGTSNSGNTIYF. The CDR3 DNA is TGTGCCACTGGGAGGGGCACGTCTAACTCTGGAAACACCATATATTTT.

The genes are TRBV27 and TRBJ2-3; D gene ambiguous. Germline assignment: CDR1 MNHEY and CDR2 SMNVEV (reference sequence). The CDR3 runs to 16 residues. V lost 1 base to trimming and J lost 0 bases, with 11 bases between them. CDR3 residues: CASSLLSFASTDTQYF. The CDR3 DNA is TGTGCCAGCAGTTTATTGTCATTTGCTAGCACAGATACGCAGTATTTT.

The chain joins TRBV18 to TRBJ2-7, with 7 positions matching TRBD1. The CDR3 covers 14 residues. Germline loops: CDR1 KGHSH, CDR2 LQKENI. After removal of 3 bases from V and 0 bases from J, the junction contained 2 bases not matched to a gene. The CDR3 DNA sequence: TGTGCCAGCTCACCGACAGGGACCTCCTACGAGCAGTACGTC. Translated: CASSPTGTSYEQYV.

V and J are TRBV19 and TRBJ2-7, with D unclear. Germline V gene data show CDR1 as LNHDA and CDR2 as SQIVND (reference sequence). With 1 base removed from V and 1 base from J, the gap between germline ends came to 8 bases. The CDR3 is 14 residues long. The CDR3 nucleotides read TGTGCCAGTAGTATAGGGGTACAGTCCTACGAGCAGTACTTC. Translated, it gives CASSIGVQSYEQYF.

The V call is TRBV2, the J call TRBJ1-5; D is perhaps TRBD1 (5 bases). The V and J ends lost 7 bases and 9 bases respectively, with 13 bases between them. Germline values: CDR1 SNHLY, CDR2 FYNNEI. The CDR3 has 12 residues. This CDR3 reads CASTQGGGPQHF. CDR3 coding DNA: TGTGCCAGCACGCAGGGTGGCGGGCCCCAGCATTTT.

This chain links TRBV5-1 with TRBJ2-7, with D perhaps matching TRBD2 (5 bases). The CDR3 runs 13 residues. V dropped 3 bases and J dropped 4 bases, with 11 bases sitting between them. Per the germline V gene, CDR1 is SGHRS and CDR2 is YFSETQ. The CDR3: CASSSGFGYEQYF. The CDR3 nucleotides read TGCGCCAGCAGCTCGGGATTTGGGTACGAGCAGTACTTC.

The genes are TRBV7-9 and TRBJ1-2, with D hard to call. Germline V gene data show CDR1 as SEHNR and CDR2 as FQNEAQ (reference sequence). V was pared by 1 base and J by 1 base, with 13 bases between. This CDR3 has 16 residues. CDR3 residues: CASSLGLSLGNYGYTF. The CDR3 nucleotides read TGTGCCAGCAGCTTAGGGTTGTCCTTGGGTAACTATGGCTACACCTTC. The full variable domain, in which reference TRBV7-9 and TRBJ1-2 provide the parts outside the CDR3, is DTGVSQNPRHKITKRGQNVTFRCDPISEHNRLYWYRQTLGQGPEFLTYFQNEAQLEKSRLLSDRFSAERPKGSFSTLEIQRTEQGDSAMYLCASSLGLSLGNYGYTFGSGTRLTVV.

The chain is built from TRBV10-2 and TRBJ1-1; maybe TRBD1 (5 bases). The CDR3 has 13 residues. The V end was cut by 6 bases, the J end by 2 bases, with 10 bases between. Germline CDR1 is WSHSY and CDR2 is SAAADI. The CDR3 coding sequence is TGCGCCAGCAGCCCGACAGTTAACACTGAAGCTTTCTTT. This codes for CASSPTVNTEAFF.

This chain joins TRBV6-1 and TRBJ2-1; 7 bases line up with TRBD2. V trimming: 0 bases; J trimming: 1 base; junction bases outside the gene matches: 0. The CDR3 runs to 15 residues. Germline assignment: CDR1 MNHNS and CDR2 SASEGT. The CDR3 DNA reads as TGTGCCAGCAGTGAAGCGGGGGGGTCCTACAATGAGCAGTTCTTC. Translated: CASSEAGGSYNEQFF.

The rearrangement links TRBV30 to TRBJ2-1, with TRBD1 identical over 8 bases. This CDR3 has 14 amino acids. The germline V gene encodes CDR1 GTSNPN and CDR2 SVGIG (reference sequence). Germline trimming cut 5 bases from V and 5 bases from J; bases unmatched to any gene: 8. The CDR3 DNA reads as TGTGCCTGGTCAGGGGGCGTGGGGAACAATGAGCAGTTCTTC. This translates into CAWSGGVGNNEQFF.

This CDR3 reads CASGSRDRQFF. DNA of the CDR3: TGTGCTAGTGGTTCCCGGGACCGGCAGTTCTTC. V and J are TRBV12-5 and TRBJ2-1; D possibly matches TRBD1 or TRBD2 (5 bases each). Germline assignment: CDR1 LGHNT and CDR2 FRNRAP. CDR3 size: 11 residues. V was pared by 4 bases and J by 12 bases, with 10 bases between. The whole variable domain, remainder taken from reference TRBV12-5 and TRBJ2-1, is DARVTQTPRHKVTEMGQEVTMRCQPILGHNTVFWYRQTMMQGLELLAYFRNRAPLDDSGMPKDRFSAEMPDATLATLKIQPSEPRDSAVYFCASGSRDRQFFGPGTRLTVL.

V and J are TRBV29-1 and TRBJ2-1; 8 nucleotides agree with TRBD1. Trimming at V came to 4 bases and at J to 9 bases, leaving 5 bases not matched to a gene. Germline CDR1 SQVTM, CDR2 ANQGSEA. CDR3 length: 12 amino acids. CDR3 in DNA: TGCAGCGTTGGGACAGGGTCGATTGAGCAGTTCTTC. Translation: CSVGTGSIEQFF.